This is a list of T cell receptor beta chains from one sample in a study of blood T cells in healthy people across ages. TCRdb ran MiXCR on the 5' RACE reads and lists one entry per CDR3 protein. The data show about 290,000 distinct CDR3 sequences, less than 30% seen once. Specimen: blood. These receptors originate from a woman between 70 and 85 years old in good health. CDR3s include the opening cysteine and the closing phenylalanine or tryptophan. The D gene is left open where the match is weak. Clone sizes are given selectively: once, few, many, or a class where the clone is expanded.

j_call clone_size d_call v_call cdr3_nt cdr3_aa
TRBJ2-5 few TRBD2 TRBV5-6 TGTGCCAGCAGCTGGGAGCGGGAGCACGAGACCCAGTACTTC CASSWEREHETQYF
TRBJ2-3 many TRBD2 TRBV28 TGTGCCAGCAGTGGAAGCGGGGCCACAGATACGCAGTATTTT CASSGSGATDTQYF
TRBJ2-1 - TRBD2 TRBV20-1 TGCAGTGCTAGGGGACTAGCGCGGACTATAAATGATAAGCAGTTCTTC CSARGLARTINDKQFF
TRBJ1-6 - TRBD1 TRBV7-2 TGTGCCAGCAGCTCCGGACAGGGACAGAATTCACCCCTCCACTTT CASSSGQGQNSPLHF
TRBJ2-3 - TRBD2 TRBV6-1 TGTGCCAGCAGTGTGTCGGGAGGGCGTCCAAAGGCAGATACGCAGTATTTT CASSVSGGRPKADTQYF
TRBJ2-5 - TRBD2 TRBV5-1 TGCGCCAGCAGCTCACAGGGACTAGCGTGGGAGACCCAGTACTTC CASSSQGLAWETQYF
TRBJ2-6 many - TRBV5-1 TGCGCCAGCAGCTTAGGATTGATCTCTGGGGCCAACGTCCTGACTTTC CASSLGLISGANVLTF
TRBJ2-6 - - TRBV5-1 TGCGCCAGCAGCTTATCCAGGGACCCTGAGTCCGTCCTGACTTTC CASSLSRDPESVLTF
TRBJ2-5 few - TRBV20-1 TGCAGTGCTAGATTCAATGTCCTGGGGGTAGAGACCCAGTACTTC CSARFNVLGVETQYF
TRBJ2-5 - - TRBV6-4 TGTGCCAGCCGACTACCCCAGGGGTGCGGAAAGACCCAGTACTTC CASRLPQGCGKTQYF
TRBJ2-7 few TRBD2 TRBV20-1 TGCAGTGCTGAGGTGGCGGGAGGCTCCTACGAGCAGTACTTC CSAEVAGGSYEQYF
TRBJ1-1 once - TRBV7-2 TGTGCCAGCAGCTTAGGGGGGCCTATGAACACTGAAGCTTTCTTT CASSLGGPMNTEAFF
TRBJ1-6 - - TRBV3-1 TGTGCCAGCAGCCAAGGCGGACCATATTCACCCCTCCACTTT CASSQGGPYSPLHF
TRBJ2-7 - TRBD1 TRBV2 TGTGCCAGCGGCGGACAGGGACGAGCCTCCTACGAGCAGTACTTC CASGGQGRASYEQYF
TRBJ2-2 many TRBD1 TRBV20-1 TGCAGTGCTAGACCGAGGGACAGGGTCATCACCGGGGAGCTGTTTTTT CSARPRDRVITGELFF
TRBJ2-2 few - TRBV6-5 TGTGCCAGCAGAGGAGGGGCGGGCGGCGGGGAGCTGTTTTTT CASRGGAGGGELFF
TRBJ1-4 - - TRBV2 TGTGCCAGCAGTGAAGCCCCGGAGGGGGTTTTGGAAAAACTGTTTTTT CASSEAPEGVLEKLFF
TRBJ2-1 few TRBD2 TRBV3-1 TGTGCCAGCAGCCAGGCTAGCGGGAGAGGGGCCTACAATGAGCAGTTCTTC CASSQASGRGAYNEQFF
TRBJ2-5 few - TRBV5-1 TGCGCCAGCAGCCCCCAAGTTCCGGAGACCCAGTACTTC CASSPQVPETQYF
TRBJ1-5 few - TRBV29-1 TGCAGCGCTGGGACGGGGAATAGGCCCCAGCATTTT CSAGTGNRPQHF
TRBJ2-5 many - TRBV27 TGTGCCAGCAGTCGCAAAACGCAAGAGACCCAGTACTTC CASSRKTQETQYF
TRBJ2-1 - - TRBV27 TGTGCCAGCAGTTGGGCGGCCTACAATGAGCAGTTCTTC CASSWAAYNEQFF
TRBJ1-2 few - TRBV18 TGTGCCAGCTCACTGGAGGACGGCCGTGGTGGCTACACCTTC CASSLEDGRGGYTF
TRBJ1-1 - - TRBV20-1 TGCAGTGCTAGAAAGGGAGGGTATACTGAAGCTTTCTTT CSARKGGYTEAFF
TRBJ2-7 few TRBD2 TRBV5-1 TGCGCCAGCAGCTTACCCGGGACTAGTGGCGAGCAGTACTTC CASSLPGTSGEQYF
TRBJ2-1 - - TRBV15 TGTGCCACCAGCAGAGCTGCCTATAATGAGCAGTTCTTC CATSRAAYNEQFF
TRBJ1-4 - - TRBV7-3 TGTGCCGGCAGCTCCCACCCGGGACGGTCTAATGAAAAACTGTTTTTT CAGSSHPGRSNEKLFF
TRBJ1-1 - - TRBV7-2 TGTGCCAGCAGCTCTATTCAGGGGCACGCAGCTTTCTTT CASSSIQGHAAFF
TRBJ2-5 - - TRBV24-1 TGTGCCACCGAAGACGGGGTGCGGACCCAGTACTTC CATEDGVRTQYF
TRBJ2-2 - - TRBV7-3 TGTGCCAGCAGCTTAACGGGGTTGGGGAGCACCGGGGAGCTGTTTTTT CASSLTGLGSTGELFF
TRBJ1-3 many - TRBV3-1 TGTGCCAGCAGCCTTGGAGGGAGCTCTGGAAACACCATATATTTT CASSLGGSSGNTIYF